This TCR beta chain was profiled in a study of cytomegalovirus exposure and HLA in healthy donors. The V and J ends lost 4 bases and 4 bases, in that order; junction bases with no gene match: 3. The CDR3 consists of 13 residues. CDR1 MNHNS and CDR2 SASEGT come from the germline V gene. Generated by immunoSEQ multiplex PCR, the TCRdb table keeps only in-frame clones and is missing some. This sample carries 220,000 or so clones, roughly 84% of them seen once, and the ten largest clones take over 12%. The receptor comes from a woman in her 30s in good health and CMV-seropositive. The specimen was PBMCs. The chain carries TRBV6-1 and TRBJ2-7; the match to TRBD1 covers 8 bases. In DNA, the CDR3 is TGTGCCAGCAGTGGGGACAGGATATACGAGCAGTACTTC. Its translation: CASSGDRIYEQYF.